The entry below describes one TCR beta chain. Its specificity is not known. V gave up 5 bases and J gave up 8 bases, with 24 bases separating them. The CDR3 extends over 17 amino acids. The V gene's germline CDR1 is PRHDT and CDR2 FYEKMQ (reference sequence). These data come from a study of shared clonotypes between healthy human individuals. Study-level results: It was the non-shared clonotypes that had lower generation probabilities than clonotypes shared by all four donors.

Using immunoSEQ multiplex PCR, the repertoire was profiled, and TCRdb retains in-frame clones only, with some absent. The profile covers about 1,800,000 clones, with approximately 95% appearing a single time and roughly 1.2% taken by the ten largest. The naive CD8 subset, CD45RO-negative cells positively selected for CCR7, excluded terminally differentiated effector memory CD45RA+ cells. Sequences were obtained from naive CD8+ T cells sorted from blood. This TCR was recovered from a man aged 18 to 29 in good health. This chain connects TRBV13 to TRBJ1-4; TRBD1 might be the D (6 bases). The CDR3 nucleotides are TGTGCCAGCAGCCCCGGGGGCACGGGGCCTGAGAGGGAAAAACTGTTTTTT. This gives the protein CASSPGGTGPEREKLFF.